These 30 T cell receptor beta chains were sequenced from one sample in a study of CXCR3-negative and CXCR3-positive naive CD8 T cells. Study-level results: CXCR3-positive naive cells carried more hydrophobic TRB CDR3s than CXCR3-negative naive cells did.

UMI labels and 5' RACE were used to prepare the TRB cDNA libraries. TCRdb re-called the 5' RACE reads; every CDR3 protein appears as one record, without DNA. The sample includes about 98,000 distinct CDR3 sequences. These receptors are not linked to any known antigen. Sequenced sample: naive CXCR3+ CD8+ T cells from blood. Sample subset: CD45RO-CCR7+CD27+CD95- naive CD8+ T cells expressing CXCR3 (TNR3+). The origin of the receptors is a human donor in good health. Some clones in this sample may be carry-over from other donors' samples.

The chain joins TRBV7-2 to TRBJ1-3; TCRdb designates TRBD1, a call that cannot be tested without DNA. This CDR3 is built from 15 residues. Germline lookup yields CDR1 SGHTA and CDR2 FQGNSA. The CDR3 reads CASSPTTGPGNTIYF.

The chain couples TRBV12-3 or TRBV12-4 to TRBJ2-1; TCRdb's D gene call, TRBD1, goes unchecked for lack of DNA. The length of the CDR3 is 12 residues. CDR3: CASSPLNNEQFF.

The chain couples TRBV6-5 to TRBJ2-7. CDR1 is MNHEY, CDR2 SVGAGI, per germline. The CDR3 consists of 13 residues. This CDR3 is CASSLSVTYEQYF.

The CDR3 is CASSFSGHSSYEQYF. The rearrangement uses TRBV27 and TRBJ2-7; the TCRdb D gene call, TRBD2, has no DNA to confirm it. The CDR3 spans 15 residues. The germline V gene encodes CDR1 MNHEY and CDR2 SMNVEV (reference sequence).

The chain joins TRBV5-1 to TRBJ2-7; there is no DNA to check the TCRdb D call of TRBD2. Germline CDR1 and CDR2: SGHRS and YFSETQ. The CDR3 is 14 amino acids. CDR3 region: CASAPGYTLYEQYF.

The V call is TRBV2, the J call TRBJ1-1; TCRdb indicates TRBD1, and absent DNA this call remains unverified. This CDR3 has 13 residues. Germline CDR1 is SNHLY and CDR2 is FYNNEI. The CDR3 here is CASNVGGDTEAFF.

This chain connects TRBV6-1 to TRBJ1-1; as DNA is missing, the TRBD1 call by TCRdb cannot be tested. CDR1 MNHNS and CDR2 SASEGT come from the germline V gene. The CDR3 length is 14 residues. CDR3 protein: CASSEQSDRAEAFF.

CDR3 sequence: CASTSGTGFYGYTF. This chain connects TRBV19 to TRBJ1-2; TCRdb's D call of TRBD1 is untestable without DNA. Germline CDR1 LNHDA, CDR2 SQIVND (reference sequence). The CDR3 extends over 14 amino acids.

This chain connects TRBV5-6 to TRBJ2-7; TCRdb indicates TRBD1, and absent DNA this call remains unverified. The CDR3 length is 12 residues. In germline, CDR1 is SGHDT, CDR2 YYEEEE. This CDR3 is CASNDRGYEQYF.

The genes are TRBV11-2 and TRBJ2-1; TCRdb's assignment of TRBD2 cannot be checked, as there is no DNA. CDR1 SGHAT and CDR2 FQNNGV come from the germline V gene. The CDR3 covers 15 residues. CDR3 region: CASSLTASGGNEQFF.

The chain combines TRBV7-2 with TRBJ2-7; there is no DNA to check the TCRdb D call of TRBD1. Germline V gene sequence: CDR1 SGHTA, CDR2 FQGNSA. The CDR3 has 14 amino acids. The CDR3 region is CASSLGWGHYEQYF.

V is TRBV14 and J is TRBJ2-1; lacking DNA, the TRBD2 call made by TCRdb goes unchecked. Germline values: CDR1 SGHDN, CDR2 FVKESK. This CDR3 is 20 amino acids long. The CDR3 protein is CASSQEWGLAGGSSYNEQFF.

The chain combines TRBV29-1 with TRBJ1-1. CDR1 is SQVTM and CDR2 is ANQGSEA in the germline V gene. CDR3 size: 12 residues. The CDR3 sequence is CSALDENTEAFF.

The chain has TRBV29-1 and TRBJ2-2; TCRdb picks TRBD1, but there is no DNA to check that call. Germline V lookup: CDR1 SQVTM, CDR2 ANQGSEA. This CDR3 spans 14 amino acids. Here the CDR3 reads CSAGGTGHTGELFF.

V gene TRBV29-1 combines with J gene TRBJ1-2; absent DNA, TCRdb's TRBD1 call cannot be checked. The germline CDR1 and CDR2 sequences are SQVTM and ANQGSEA. This CDR3 is 15 amino acids long. CDR3 sequence: CSAAGTGAPNYGYTF.

This chain links TRBV7-9 with TRBJ2-1; TCRdb's D call, TRBD1, is unchecked because there is no DNA. The length of the CDR3 is 13 residues. Germline CDR1 reads SEHNR; CDR2 reads FQNEAQ (reference sequence). This chain's CDR3 is CASSSGFYNEQFF.

The V gene is TRBV7-6, the J gene TRBJ2-7; the D gene TCRdb calls, TRBD1, cannot be checked with no DNA. Germline assignment: CDR1 SGHVS and CDR2 FNYEAQ. The CDR3 spans 16 residues. This CDR3 is CASSETGGESSYEQYF.

The gene calls are TRBV5-1 and TRBJ2-1. There are 12 residues in the CDR3. The germline gives CDR1 SGHRS, CDR2 YFSETQ. The CDR3 loop reads CASSRDDNEQFF.

The chain joins TRBV2 to TRBJ2-5; TCRdb outputs TRBD2, but without DNA this stays unchecked. From germline, CDR1 is SNHLY and CDR2 FYNNEI. CDR3 size: 14 residues. The CDR3 protein is CASIAGAREETQYF.

This chain joins TRBV18 and TRBJ2-4; no DNA is available, so the TRBD1 call from TCRdb remains unchecked. The germline CDR1 and CDR2 sequences are KGHSH and LQKENI. CDR3 length: 15 residues. This CDR3 is CASSPPGTVVNIQYF.

V and J are TRBV12-3 or TRBV12-4 and TRBJ2-5; the D call of TRBD2 rests on TCRdb alone, since no DNA is present to check it. This CDR3 contains 16 residues. CDR3 sequence reads: CASSSPTSGGGETQYF.

This chain uses TRBV4-3 with TRBJ1-6. CDR3 length equals 18 residues. CDR1 and CDR2 (germline): LGHNA, YSLEER. CDR3 region: CASSERATSGVYNSPLHF.

This chain links TRBV20-1 with TRBJ2-7. Germline CDR1 reads DFQATT; CDR2 reads SNEGSKA (reference sequence). The CDR3 length is 16 residues. CDR3 amino acids: CSARENLYGLTYEQYF.

CDR3 in amino acids: CASSYGDPNEKLFF. The V gene is TRBV13, the J gene TRBJ1-4. Germline-derived CDR1 and CDR2 are PRHDT and FYEKMQ (reference sequence). The CDR3 sequence is 14 residues long.

The chain is built from TRBV7-9 and TRBJ2-5; the D call of TRBD1 rests on TCRdb alone, since no DNA is present to check it. The CDR3 is 16 amino acids. Germline assignment: CDR1 SEHNR and CDR2 FQNEAQ (reference sequence). CDR3: CASSPLTGTNQETQYF.

The CDR3 is CASSPPRGGVHF. This chain links TRBV28 with TRBJ1-6; TCRdb proposes TRBD1, but this gene call is untestable without DNA. There are 12 residues in the CDR3. In germline, CDR1 is MDHEN, CDR2 SYDVKM.

The chain joins TRBV6-2 or TRBV6-3 to TRBJ2-5; TCRdb's D call, TRBD2, is unchecked because there is no DNA. The CDR3 has 17 amino acids. Germline lookup yields CDR1 MNHEY and CDR2 SVGEGT. The CDR3 sequence is CASSYSIQRGTPETQYF.

This chain joins TRBV4-2 and TRBJ2-7; TCRdb indicates TRBD1, and absent DNA this call remains unverified. Germline V lookup: CDR1 LGHNA, CDR2 YNFKEQ. The length of the CDR3 is 17 residues. Here the CDR3 reads CASSHPEVGGGAYEQYF.

The chain links TRBV20-1 to TRBJ1-5; as DNA is missing, the TRBD1 call by TCRdb cannot be tested. The CDR3 loop spans 14 amino acids. Germline CDR1 and CDR2: DFQATT and SNEGSKA (reference sequence). This chain's CDR3 is CSATGTGVHQPQHF.

The chain recombines TRBV29-1 with TRBJ2-5. This CDR3 is 12 amino acids long. Germline CDR1 is SQVTM and CDR2 is ANQGSEA. The CDR3 is CSVDWGQETQYF. Full variable domain (missing parts from reference TRBV29-1 and TRBJ2-5): SAVISQKPSRDICQRGTSLTIQCQVDSQVTMMFWYRQQPGQSLTLIATANQGSEATYESGFVIDKFPISRPNLTFSTLTVSNMSPEDSSIYLCSVDWGQETQYFGPGTRLLVL.